These T cell receptor beta chains were read from a single sample in a study of CD8+CD57+ T cells in acquired aplastic anemia. TCRdb re-analysed the reads in MiXCR, keeping a single row per CDR3 protein. This sample carries approximately 200,000 distinct CDR3 sequences, around three fifths of them seen once, and the ten largest clones take around 42%. The sample consisted of sorted CD4+, CD8+, or CD8+CD57+ T cells (not recorded which) from PBMCs. All receptors derive from a human donor with severe aplastic anemia or a healthy control (not recorded which). Each CDR3 is given with its conserved first and last residue. D genes are given only for firm matches. Clone size is given for some rows only: seen once, a few or many times, or a class if the clone is expanded.

clone_size j_call cdr3_length v_call d_call cdr3_nt cdr3_aa
. TRBJ2-1 13 TRBV2 . TGTGCCAGCAGTGAATGGTGGTCAAATGAGCAGTTCTTC CASSEWWSNEQFF
. TRBJ2-3 14 TRBV5-6 TRBD2 TGTGCCAGCAGTGAAGCGGGAGGGATACGTGCACAGTATTTT CASSEAGGIRAQYF
. TRBJ1-3 14 TRBV2 . TGTGCCAGCAGTCGTCTGGGTTCTGGAAACACCATATATTTT CASSRLGSGNTIYF
few TRBJ2-5 14 TRBV5-1 . TGCGCCATCGGCCTGGGGCAGGGACAAGAGACCCAGTACTTC CAIGLGQGQETQYF
. TRBJ2-2 13 TRBV7-9 . TGTGCCAGCAGCTTATATCCCCCAGGGGAGCTGTTTTTT CASSLYPPGELFF
. TRBJ2-7 15 TRBV24-1 . TGTGCCACCAGTGATTTGCACGGAGGCCGCTACGAGCAGTACTTC CATSDLHGGRYEQYF
. TRBJ1-2 13 TRBV29-1 . TGCAGCGTTGGAAGGGGAGAGGGCTATGGCTACACCTTC CSVGRGEGYGYTF
many TRBJ2-7 13 TRBV11-2 . TGTGCCAGCAGCTTCTCCACCCCCTACGAGCAGTACTTC CASSFSTPYEQYF
. TRBJ1-1 15 TRBV7-2 . TGTGCCAGCAGCTTAATTATCGAGGGAGCAGGGGAAGCTTTCTTT CASSLIIEGAGEAFF
few TRBJ2-7 12 TRBV10-3 . TGTGCCATCAGTGAGGCGGGTAGAGAGCAGTACTTC CAISEAGREQYF
. TRBJ2-7 15 TRBV7-9 TRBD1 TGTGCCAGCAGCCGGACGGGGGACAGGGGACCCGAGCAGTACTTC CASSRTGDRGPEQYF
. TRBJ2-7 15 TRBV5-1 TRBD2 TGCGCCAGCAGCCCAGCGGGAGCAGTCTCCTACGAGCAGTACTTC CASSPAGAVSYEQYF
. TRBJ1-1 18 TRBV14 TRBD1 TGTGCCAGCAGCCGTTTCCCTGGACAGGGGGCCGAGGGCACTGAAGCTTTCTTT CASSRFPGQGAEGTEAFF
many TRBJ2-1 13 TRBV5-6 . TGTGCCAGCAGCTTGGCCTGGCTCGATGAGCAGTTCTTC CASSLAWLDEQFF
. TRBJ2-7 14 TRBV20-1 . TGCAGTGCTGTAGGGACAGTGGGGGGCTACGAGCAGTACTTC CSAVGTVGGYEQYF
. TRBJ2-2 16 TRBV7-9 TRBD2 TGTGCCAGTAGTATAGGTGCGGGACTAGACCCCGGGGAGCTGTTTTTT CASSIGAGLDPGELFF
. TRBJ1-3 12 TRBV9 . TGTGCCAGCAGCGTAGGGGCGGACACCATATATTTT CASSVGADTIYF
. TRBJ2-7 15 TRBV14 TRBD2 TGTGCCAGCAGCTCGGAGCGGGGGGGCAAGTACGAGCAGTACTTC CASSSERGGKYEQYF
. TRBJ2-3 14 TRBV15 TRBD1 TGTGCCACCAGCACGGGACAGGGCACAGATACGCAGTATTTT CATSTGQGTDTQYF
. TRBJ1-4 14 TRBV20-1 TRBD1 TGCAGTGCTAGTAGACAGGGGGCCACTGAAAAACTGTTTTTT CSASRQGATEKLFF
. TRBJ1-3 13 TRBV12-3/TRBV12-4 TRBD1 TGTGCCAGCAGTCTGGGACAGGGAAACACCATATATTTT CASSLGQGNTIYF
many TRBJ1-4 15 TRBV5-8 . TGTGCCAGCAGCGCCGAATTTGCAACTAATGAAAAACTGTTTTTT CASSAEFATNEKLFF
. TRBJ1-3 14 TRBV10-1 . TGCGCCAGCAGTGTGGATGTTACTGGAAACACCATATATTTT CASSVDVTGNTIYF
. TRBJ2-1 17 TRBV24-1 TRBD2 TGTGCCACCAGTGACAGGACTAGCGGGAGGGCCTACAATGAGCAGTTCTTC CATSDRTSGRAYNEQFF
. TRBJ1-5 13 TRBV24-1 . TGTGCCACCAGTGAGGGAAAGAATCAGCCCCGGCATTTT CATSEGKNQPRHF
. TRBJ2-3 15 TRBV7-2 TRBD1 TGTGCCAGCAGCTTAGGCAGGGGGCGCACAGATACGCAGTATTTT CASSLGRGRTDTQYF
. TRBJ2-3 13 TRBV2 . TGTGCCAGCGACACTAGCAGCACAGATACGCAGTATTTT CASDTSSTDTQYF
. TRBJ2-3 13 TRBV20-1 . TGCAGTGCCCAAGGTCGTAGCACAGATACGCAGTATTTT CSAQGRSTDTQYF
. TRBJ1-5 13 TRBV29-1 . TGCAGCGTTGATCAGGGGATAGATCAGCCCCAGCATTTT CSVDQGIDQPQHF
once TRBJ2-5 13 TRBV19 TRBD2 TGTGCCAGTATGGGGACTAATCTGGAGACCCAGTACTTC CASMGTNLETQYF
. TRBJ1-6 14 TRBV9 TRBD1 TGTGCCAGCAGCGCCTGGACAGGGGGGTCACCCCTCCACTTT CASSAWTGGSPLHF
. TRBJ2-7 15 TRBV7-2 . TGTGCCAGCAGTTCCGTCGGGGCCATTAGCTACGAGCAGTACTTC CASSSVGAISYEQYF
many TRBJ1-4 15 TRBV7-2 . TGTGCCAGCAGCTCGGGCGTTGCAACTAATGAAAAACTGTTTTTT CASSSGVATNEKLFF
. TRBJ2-6 19 TRBV20-1 . TGCAGTGCTAGAGCCCCTTTAGGGAACCTCCCCTCTGGGGCCAACGTCCTGACTTTC CSARAPLGNLPSGANVLTF
. TRBJ1-2 13 TRBV2 TRBD1 TGTGCCAGCAGATTCGATGGACAGGGGGCTTACACCTTC CASRFDGQGAYTF
. TRBJ2-2 12 TRBV10-3 . TGTGCCATGGCGGGCGACGCGGGGGAGCTGTTTTTT CAMAGDAGELFF
. TRBJ1-5 15 TRBV4-3 . TGCGCCAGCAGCCAAGAAAGTCTAGGCAATCAGCCCCAGCATTTT CASSQESLGNQPQHF
. TRBJ1-2 14 TRBV20-1 . TGCAGTGCTACCTTGACAGCGAACAACTATGGCTGCACCTTC CSATLTANNYGCTF
many TRBJ2-5 13 TRBV7-9 . TGTGCCAGCAGCTTAGTCAGGGAGGAGACCCAGTACTTC CASSLVREETQYF
. TRBJ2-1 16 TRBV11-2 . TGTGCCAGCAGCTTAGGGCCGGACAGATCCAACAATGAGCAGTTCTTC CASSLGPDRSNNEQFF
. TRBJ2-7 17 TRBV10-3 TRBD2 TGTGCCATCCGGACTAGCGGGGGGAAGCGGGCGTGGGGTGAGCAGTACTTC CAIRTSGGKRAWGEQYF